The 8 T cell receptor beta chains below come from one sample, sequenced in a study of tumor and adjacent non-tumor tissue in lung cancer (dated by TCRdb to about 2018). Libraries came from multiplex PCR. The instrument was an Illumina HiSeq 2500. TCRbeta libraries were constructed through three rounds of nested PCR with primers (Table S4) according to protocols adapted from ARM-PCR. TCRdb applied fastp at Q25 and MiXCR to the public reads, then kept only in-frame beta chains. Entries that share a CDR3 protein sequence are merged under the most common genes and DNA. This sample comprises about 110,000 distinct CDR3 sequences, about 80% of them detected only once. The ten largest clones add up to 22% of the sample. RNA was extracted from bulk unsorted tissue and checked for quality with a NanoDrop ND-1000 and an Agilent 2100. Material for sequencing was lung tumor tissue. These TCRs come from a man aged 65 to 85 with non-small cell lung cancer.

On this clonotype itself: An end of the junction differs from the germline gene, which may be a read error. The V call is TRBV24-1, the J call TRBJ2-5; 7 bases line up with TRBD1. The germline V gene encodes CDR1 KGHDR and CDR2 SFDVKD. The CDR3 is made up of 15 amino acids. CDR3 loop: CDTSDLTGMIETQYF. The DNA for the CDR3 is TGTGACACCAGTGATCTGACAGGGATGATTGAGACCCAGTACTTC.

With regard to this clonotype: The junction shows a germline mismatch at one end, possibly a read error. This chain links TRBV29-1 with TRBJ1-2, with D uncertain. Germline V CDR1 and CDR2: SQVTM, ANQGSEA. The CDR3 consists of 13 residues. CDR3 sequence: CSALQMGAYGYTF. The CDR3 bases are TGTAGCGCTCTCCAGATGGGAGCCTATGGCTACACCTTC.

Points on this clonotype: One junction end disagrees with the germline gene, perhaps due to a read error. The V gene is TRBV7-9, the J gene TRBJ1-1, with TRBD1 as a possible D gene (6 bases). CDR3 length equals 14 residues. Germline V gives CDR1 SEHNR, CDR2 FQNEAQ (reference sequence). CDR3 sequence (DNA): TGTGCCAGCATCTTAGCAGGGGCTGGCACTGAAGCTTTCTTT. Translating it yields CASILAGAGTEAFF. Looking up the rest from reference TRBV7-9 and TRBJ1-1 gives the full variable domain: DTGVSQNPRHKITKRGQNVTFRCDPISEHNRLYWYRQTLGQGPEFLTYFQNEAQLEKSRLLSDRFSAERPKGSFSTLEIQRTEQGDSAMYLCASILAGAGTEAFFGQGTRLTVV.

Turning to this clonotype: Mismatch with germline at one junction end may stem from a read error. V usage is TRBV12-3 or TRBV12-4 and J usage is TRBJ2-7; 7 bases fit TRBD1. The CDR3 covers 15 residues. DNA of the CDR3: TGTGCCAGCATTTTAGGGACAGTGGGGACCTACGAGTGGTACTTC. As protein: CASILGTVGTYEWYF.

Details on this clonotype: This likely comes from a read error, as the CDR3 has no conserved phenylalanine or tryptophan at its end. It is unclear where the CDR3 begins or ends on the DNA, so no DNA is shown, and the CDR3 is as TCRdb lists it. This chain connects TRBV29-1 to TRBJ1-6; TRBD1 reflects the table's D call only, with no check against the DNA. From its first to its last residue, the CDR3 has 13 amino acids. Germline lookup yields CDR1 SQVTM and CDR2 ANQGSEA. CDR3 amino acids: CSVKDRDWSPLHL.

On this clonotype: At one of its ends the junction is not consistent with the germline gene, which may arise from a read error. This chain links TRBV6-2 or TRBV6-3 with TRBJ2-1, with 8 bases lining up with TRBD2. The germline V gene has CDR1 MNHEY and CDR2 SVGEGT. The CDR3 extends over 15 amino acids. CDR3: CACSPGLGNTNGKFF. CDR3 DNA sequence: TGTGCCTGCAGTCCGGGACTAGGCAATACGAATGGGAAGTTCTTC.

Remarks on this clonotype: A junction boundary mismatches the germline segment, possibly from a read error. The V call is TRBV4-2, the J call TRBJ1-5, with 10 bases aligning to TRBD1. CDR1 is LGHNA, CDR2 YNFKEQ, per germline. CDR3 size: 15 residues. The DNA for the CDR3 is TGTGCCAGCGGCTTTCAAGGGACAGGGGATCACCCCCAGCATTTT. This encodes CASGFQGTGDHPQHF.

This chain joins TRBV11-2 and TRBJ2-2; 9 bases are shared with TRBD2. This CDR3 comprises 16 residues. The V and J ends lost 9 bases and 6 bases, in that order; junction bases with no gene match: 14. Germline values: CDR1 SGHAT, CDR2 FQNNGV. This CDR3 reads CASSPRTSVRAGELFF. CDR3 DNA sequence: TGTGCCAGTAGCCCAAGGACTAGCGTGAGGGCCGGGGAGCTGTTTTTT.